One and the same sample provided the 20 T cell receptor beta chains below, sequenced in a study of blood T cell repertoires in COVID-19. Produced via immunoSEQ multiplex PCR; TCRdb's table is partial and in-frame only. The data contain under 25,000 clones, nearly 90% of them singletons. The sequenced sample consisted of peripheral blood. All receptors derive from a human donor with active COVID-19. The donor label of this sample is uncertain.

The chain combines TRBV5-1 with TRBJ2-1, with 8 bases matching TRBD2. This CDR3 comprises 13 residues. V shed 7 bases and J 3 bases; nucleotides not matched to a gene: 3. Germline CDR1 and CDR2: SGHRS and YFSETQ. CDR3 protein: CASLSGNYNEQFF. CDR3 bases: TGCGCCAGCCTTAGCGGGAACTACAATGAGCAGTTCTTC. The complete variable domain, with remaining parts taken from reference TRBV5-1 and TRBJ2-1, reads KAGVTQTPRYLIKTRGQQVTLSCSPISGHRSVSWYQQTPGQGLQFLFEYFSETQRNKGNFPGRFSGRQFSNSRSEMNVSTLELGDSALYLCASLSGNYNEQFFGPGTRLTVL.

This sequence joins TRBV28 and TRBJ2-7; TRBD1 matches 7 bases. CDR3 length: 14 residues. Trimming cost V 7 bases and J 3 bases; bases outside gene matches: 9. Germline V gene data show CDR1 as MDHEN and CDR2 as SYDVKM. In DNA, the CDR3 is TGTGCCAGCATCTGTCTGGGACAGAACTACGAGCAGTACTTC. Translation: CASICLGQNYEQYF.

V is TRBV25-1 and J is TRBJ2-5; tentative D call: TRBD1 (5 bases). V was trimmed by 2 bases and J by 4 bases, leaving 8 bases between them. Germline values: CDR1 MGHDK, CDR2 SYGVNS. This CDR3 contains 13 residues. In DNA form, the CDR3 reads TGTGCCAGCAGTGAAACCCAGGGAGAGACCCAGTACTTC. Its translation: CASSETQGETQYF.

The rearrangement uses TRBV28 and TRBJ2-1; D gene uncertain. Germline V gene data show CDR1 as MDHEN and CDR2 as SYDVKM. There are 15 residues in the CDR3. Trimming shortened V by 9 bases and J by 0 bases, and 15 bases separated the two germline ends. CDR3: CASSARISSYNEQFF. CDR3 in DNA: TGTGCCAGTTCCGCCCGAATCAGCTCCTACAATGAGCAGTTCTTC.

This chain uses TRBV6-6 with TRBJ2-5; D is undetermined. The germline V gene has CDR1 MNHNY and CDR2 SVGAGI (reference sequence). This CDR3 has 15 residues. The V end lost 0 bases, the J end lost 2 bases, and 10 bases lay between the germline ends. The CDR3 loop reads CASSYSPARQETQYF. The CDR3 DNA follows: TGTGCCAGCAGTTACTCGCCCGCGCGGCAAGAGACCCAGTACTTC.

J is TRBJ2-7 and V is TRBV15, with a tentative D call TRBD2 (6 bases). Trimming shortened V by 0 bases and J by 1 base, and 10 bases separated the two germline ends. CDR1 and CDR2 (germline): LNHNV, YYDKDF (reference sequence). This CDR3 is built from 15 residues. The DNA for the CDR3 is TGTGCCACCAGCAGAGAATATGGAGGGTCCTACGAGCAGTACTTC. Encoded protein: CATSREYGGSYEQYF.

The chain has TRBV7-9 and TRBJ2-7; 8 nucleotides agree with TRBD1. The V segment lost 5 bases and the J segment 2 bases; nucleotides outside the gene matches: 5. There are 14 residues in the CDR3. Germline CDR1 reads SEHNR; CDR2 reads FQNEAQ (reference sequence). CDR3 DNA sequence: TGTGCCAGCAGCGACAGGGGCCTGACCTACGAGCAGTACTTC. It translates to CASSDRGLTYEQYF.

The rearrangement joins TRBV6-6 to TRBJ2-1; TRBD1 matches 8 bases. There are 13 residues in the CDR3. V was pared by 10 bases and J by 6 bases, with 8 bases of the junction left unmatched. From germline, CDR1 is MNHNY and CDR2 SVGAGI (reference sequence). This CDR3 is CATSGTGTNEQFF. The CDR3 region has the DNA TGTGCCACCTCCGGGACAGGTACCAATGAGCAGTTCTTC.

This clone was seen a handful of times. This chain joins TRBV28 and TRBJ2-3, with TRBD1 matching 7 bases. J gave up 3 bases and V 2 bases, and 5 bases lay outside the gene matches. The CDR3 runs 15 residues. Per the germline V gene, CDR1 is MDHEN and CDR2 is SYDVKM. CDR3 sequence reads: CASSLRGGGTDTQYF. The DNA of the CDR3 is TGTGCCAGCAGTTTACGAGGGGGCGGGACAGATACGCAGTATTTT. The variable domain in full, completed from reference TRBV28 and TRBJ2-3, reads DVKVTQSSRYLVKRTGEKVFLECVQDMDHENMFWYRQDPGLGLRLIYFSYDVKMKEKGDIPEGYSVSREKKERFSLILESASTNQTSMYLCASSLRGGGTDTQYFGPGTRLTVL.

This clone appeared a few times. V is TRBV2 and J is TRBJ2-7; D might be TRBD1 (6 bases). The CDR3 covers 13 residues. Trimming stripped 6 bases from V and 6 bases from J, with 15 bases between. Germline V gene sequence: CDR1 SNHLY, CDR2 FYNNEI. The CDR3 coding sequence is TGTGCCAGCAGGGACAGACAACTTGCCGAGCAGTACTTC. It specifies CASRDRQLAEQYF.

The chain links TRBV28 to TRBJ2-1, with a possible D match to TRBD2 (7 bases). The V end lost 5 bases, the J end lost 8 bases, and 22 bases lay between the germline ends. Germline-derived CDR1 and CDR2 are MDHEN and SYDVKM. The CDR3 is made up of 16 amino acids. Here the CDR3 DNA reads TGTGCCAGCAGTGCTAGCGGAGGGGGTAGTAGAGATGAGCAGTTCTTC. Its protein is CASSASGGGSRDEQFF.

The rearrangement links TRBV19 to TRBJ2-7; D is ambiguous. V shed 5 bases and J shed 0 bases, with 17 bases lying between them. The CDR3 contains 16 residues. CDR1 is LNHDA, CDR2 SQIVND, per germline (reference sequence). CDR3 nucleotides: TGTGCCAGTAGTTCTGAGTTTTCCTTTAGCTCCTACGAGCAGTACTTC. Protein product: CASSSEFSFSSYEQYF.

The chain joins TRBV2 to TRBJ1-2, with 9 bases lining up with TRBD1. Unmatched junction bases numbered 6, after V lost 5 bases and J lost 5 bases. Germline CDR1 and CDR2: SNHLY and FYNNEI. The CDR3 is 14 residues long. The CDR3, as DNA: TGTGCCAGCAGTCCCAGGACAGGGGTGTATGGCTACACCTTC. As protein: CASSPRTGVYGYTF.

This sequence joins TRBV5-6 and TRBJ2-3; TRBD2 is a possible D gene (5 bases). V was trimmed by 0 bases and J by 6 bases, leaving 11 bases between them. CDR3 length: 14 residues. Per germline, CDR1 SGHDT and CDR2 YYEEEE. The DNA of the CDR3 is TGTGCCAGCAGCTTGGTTCATATAGCGGATACGCAGTATTTT. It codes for CASSLVHIADTQYF.

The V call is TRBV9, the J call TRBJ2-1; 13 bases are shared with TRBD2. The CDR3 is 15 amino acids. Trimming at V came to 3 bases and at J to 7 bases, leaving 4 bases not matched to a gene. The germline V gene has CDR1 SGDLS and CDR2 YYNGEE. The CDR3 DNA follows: TGTGCCAGCAGCGCCAGGACTAGCGGGAGTAATGAGCAGTTCTTC. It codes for CASSARTSGSNEQFF.

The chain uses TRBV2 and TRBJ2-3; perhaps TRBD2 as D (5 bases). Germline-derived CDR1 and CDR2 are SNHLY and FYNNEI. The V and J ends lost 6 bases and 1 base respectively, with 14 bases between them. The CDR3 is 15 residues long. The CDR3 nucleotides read TGTGCCAGCAGCCCGCAACTAGGCCGCACAGATACGCAGTATTTT. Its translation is CASSPQLGRTDTQYF.

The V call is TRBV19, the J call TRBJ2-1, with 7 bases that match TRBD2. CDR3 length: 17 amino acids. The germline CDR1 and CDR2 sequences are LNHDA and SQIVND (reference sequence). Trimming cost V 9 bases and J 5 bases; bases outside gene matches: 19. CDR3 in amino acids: CASNIGRAFRVHNEQFF. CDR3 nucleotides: TGTGCCAGCAACATAGGGAGGGCCTTTAGGGTTCACAATGAGCAGTTCTTC. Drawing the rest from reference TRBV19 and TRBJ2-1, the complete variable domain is DGGITQSPKYLFRKEGQNVTLSCEQNLNHDAMYWYRQDPGQGLRLIYYSQIVNDFQKGDIAEGYSVSREKKESFPLTVTSAQKNPTAFYLCASNIGRAFRVHNEQFFGPGTRLTVL.

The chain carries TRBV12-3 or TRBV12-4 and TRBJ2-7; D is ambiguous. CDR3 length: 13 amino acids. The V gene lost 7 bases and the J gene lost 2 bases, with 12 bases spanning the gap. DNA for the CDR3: TGTGCCAGCACCGCCGGAGCCCCCTACGAGCAGTACTTC. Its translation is CASTAGAPYEQYF.

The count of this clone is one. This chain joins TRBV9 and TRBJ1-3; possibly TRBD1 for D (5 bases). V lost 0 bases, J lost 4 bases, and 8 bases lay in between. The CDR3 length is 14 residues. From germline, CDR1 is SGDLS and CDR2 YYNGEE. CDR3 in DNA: TGTGCCAGCAGCGTAGAAGGGGCCGGAAACACCATATATTTT. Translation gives CASSVEGAGNTIYF.

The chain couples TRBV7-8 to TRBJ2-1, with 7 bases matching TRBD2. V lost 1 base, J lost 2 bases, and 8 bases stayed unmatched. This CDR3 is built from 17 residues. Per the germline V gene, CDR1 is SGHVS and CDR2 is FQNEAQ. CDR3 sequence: CASSLDGGNGPYNEQFF. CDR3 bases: TGTGCCAGCAGCTTAGACGGGGGGAATGGCCCCTACAATGAGCAGTTCTTC.